This T cell receptor beta chain was profiled in a study of cytomegalovirus exposure and HLA in healthy donors. General study points: Analyses of presence/absence relied on an assumption of roughly uniform sequencing depth across donors.

It was with 60 Vbeta and 13 Jbeta primers that the PCR ran. Method: immunoSEQ multiplex PCR; TCRdb's copy keeps in-frame clones and lacks some. The table has approximately 100,000 clones, roughly 84% seen once. Germline CDR1 reads SEHNR; CDR2 reads FQNEAQ (reference sequence). The CDR3 region is 13 residues in length, termini included. Nominal health characterized the donors when sampled, though unrecorded immune exposures were likely. This clone was counted a few times. The antigen is unknown. In this CDR3 the conserved last residue, phenylalanine or tryptophan, is missing, so a read error is likely. The limits of the CDR3 on the DNA are not certain, so only TCRdb's listed CDR3 is given.

The specimen was PBMCs. The rearrangement joins TRBV7-9 to TRBJ2-7; the tabulated D call, TRBD1, remains unverified against the DNA. This receptor was taken from a woman between 18 and 29 years old in good health and CMV-seronegative. CDR3 residues: CASSLAGGQEWMI.